This record concerns one T cell receptor (beta chain) sequence. This sample stems from a study of OX40 agonist ivuxolimab in advanced cancers. Clones were read by immunoSEQ multiplex PCR, and TCRdb kept only the in-frame ones, dropping some. Among tens of thousands of clones, around 85% were seen once, and the ten largest hold 2% to 2.5%. The J segment lost 2 bases and the V segment lost 2 bases, leaving 6 bases of the junction unmatched. The CDR3 has 16 amino acids. Per the germline V gene, CDR1 is LGHNA and CDR2 is YNFKEQ. This receptor was taken from an adult with an advanced solid tumor such as melanoma, head and neck, liver or kidney cancer. The chain employs TRBV4-2 and TRBJ2-4, with TRBD2 matching 7 bases. This specimen was CD4+ or CD8+ T cells sorted from blood, taken in a trial of the OX40 agonist ivuxolimab. CDR3 nucleotides: TGTGCCAGCAGCCAACTGGGCGGGAGTACCAAAAACATTCAGTACTTC. Translated: CASSQLGGSTKNIQYF.